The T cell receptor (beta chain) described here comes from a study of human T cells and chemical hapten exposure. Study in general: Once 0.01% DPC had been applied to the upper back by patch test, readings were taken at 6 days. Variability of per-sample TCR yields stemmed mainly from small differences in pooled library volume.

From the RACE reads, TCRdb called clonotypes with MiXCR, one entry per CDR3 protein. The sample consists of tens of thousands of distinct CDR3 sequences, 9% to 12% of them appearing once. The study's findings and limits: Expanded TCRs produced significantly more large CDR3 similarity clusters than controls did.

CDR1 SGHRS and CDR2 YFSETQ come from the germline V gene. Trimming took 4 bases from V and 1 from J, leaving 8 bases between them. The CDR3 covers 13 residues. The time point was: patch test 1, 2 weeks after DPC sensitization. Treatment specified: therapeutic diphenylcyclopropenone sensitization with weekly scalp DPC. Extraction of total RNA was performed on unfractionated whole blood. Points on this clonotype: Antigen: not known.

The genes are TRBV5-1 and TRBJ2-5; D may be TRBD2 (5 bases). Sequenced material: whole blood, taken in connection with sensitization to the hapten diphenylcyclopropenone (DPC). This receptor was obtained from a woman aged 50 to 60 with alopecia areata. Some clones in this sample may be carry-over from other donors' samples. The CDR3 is CASSTTTQETQYF. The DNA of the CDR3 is TGCGCCAGCAGCACGACTACCCAAGAGACCCAGTACTTC.